The 27 T cell receptor beta chains given below trace back to one sample, sequenced in a study of CD8 T cells in ankylosing spondylitis (dated by TCRdb to the late 2010s). The paper's findings and limits, for the study overall: Blood from ankylosing spondylitis patients appeared to be characterized by a TCR beta motif composed of under ten highly homologous amino acid variants.

These receptors are not linked to any known antigen. Libraries were constructed by 5' RACE. The sequencer was an Illumina HiSeq 2500. In TCRdb, the public reads were trimmed at Q25 with fastp and aligned with MiXCR, with productive beta chains retained. Here each entry gathers all rows of one CDR3 protein and keeps the most common genes and DNA. In all, the sample holds some 450,000 distinct CDR3 sequences, and about a sixth of those were seen once. Around 0.92% of the sample is held by the ten biggest clonotypes. Material: blood, either unsorted or a sorted T cell fraction (not recorded which). These TCRs come from a male donor with ankylosing spondylitis.

This clonotype has a handful of counts. The junction does not match germline at one end; this may be a read error. The CDR3 sequence: CTSSLGGDLNTEAFF. The CDR3 nucleotides read TGCACCAGCAGCCTGGGCGGGGACCTGAACACTGAAGCTTTCTTT. J is TRBJ1-1 and V is TRBV5-1, with TRBD1 as a possible D gene (5 bases). Germline CDR1 and CDR2: SGHRS and YFSETQ. The CDR3 has 15 amino acids.

The chain combines TRBV15 with TRBJ2-5; D gene ambiguous. Trimming removed 0 bases from V and 5 bases from J, with 7 bases in between. CDR3 length equals 13 residues. The germline CDR1 and CDR2 sequences are LNHNV and YYDKDF (reference sequence). In DNA, the CDR3 is TGTGCCACCAGCAGAGACAGACTGGAGACCCAGTACTTC. This encodes CATSRDRLETQYF.

CDR3 protein: CSAPKVSSPYSSYNEQFF. In DNA form, the CDR3 reads TGCAGTGCCCCGAAGGTATCATCCCCCTATAGCTCCTACAATGAGCAGTTCTTC. V usage is TRBV20-1 and J usage is TRBJ2-1, with no clear D. Germline lookup yields CDR1 DFQATT and CDR2 SNEGSKA (reference sequence). The CDR3 is 18 amino acids. Trimming took 6 bases from V and 0 from J, leaving 24 bases between them.

This clonotype was counted many times. The chain is built from TRBV29-1 and TRBJ1-1; 7 bases line up with TRBD1. V lost 7 bases and J lost 0; bases outside the gene matches: 5. Germline lookup yields CDR1 SQVTM and CDR2 ANQGSEA. The CDR3 is 13 amino acids. CDR3 sequence: CSGGTAMNTEAFF. The DNA for the CDR3 is TGCAGCGGTGGGACAGCTATGAACACTGAAGCTTTCTTT.

J is TRBJ2-7 and V is TRBV7-2, with 8 bases matching TRBD2. The CDR3 is 14 residues long. V shed 0 bases and J 6 bases; nucleotides not matched to a gene: 4. Germline values: CDR1 SGHTA, CDR2 FQGNSA. CDR3 DNA: TGTGCCAGCAGCTTAGCCCGGACTAGCCGCGAGCAGTACTTC. It specifies CASSLARTSREQYF.

V is TRBV11-2 and J is TRBJ2-5; TRBD2 agrees at 9 bases. Germline values: CDR1 SGHAT, CDR2 FQNNGV. V dropped 5 bases and J dropped 2; count of bases not matched to a gene: 9. CDR3 length: 16 amino acids. CDR3 coding DNA: TGTGCCAGCAGCAGACACGGGACTAGCCTACAAGAGACCCAGTACTTC. Residues: CASSRHGTSLQETQYF.

This clonotype was seen only a few times. V usage is TRBV25-1 and J usage is TRBJ1-5; possibly TRBD1 for D (6 bases). The germline CDR1 and CDR2 sequences are MGHDK and SYGVNS. CDR3 length: 14 amino acids. The V gene lost 5 bases and the J gene lost 6 bases, with 14 bases spanning the gap. The CDR3, as DNA: TGTGCCAGCAGTCAACAGGGTTTAGGTCAGCCCCAGCATTTT. Translated: CASSQQGLGQPQHF.

The CDR3 loop is CASSVGTGGTDTQYF. The CDR3 region has the DNA TGTGCCAGCAGTGTAGGGACAGGGGGCACAGATACGCAGTATTTT. The chain recombines TRBV2 with TRBJ2-3, with 10 nucleotides matching TRBD1. This CDR3 is 15 amino acids long. Germline V gene sequence: CDR1 SNHLY, CDR2 FYNNEI. With V trimmed by 4 bases and J by 1 base, 2 bases remained unmatched. Full variable domain (rest looked up from reference TRBV2 and TRBJ2-3): EPEVTQTPSHQVTQMGQEVILRCVPISNHLYFYWYRQILGQKVEFLVSFYNNEISEKSEIFDDQFSVERPDGSNFTLKIRSTKLEDSAMYFCASSVGTGGTDTQYFGPGTRLTVL.

A few counts support this clonotype. The chain employs TRBV3-1 and TRBJ1-5; TRBD1 is a possible D gene (6 bases). There are 17 residues in the CDR3. The V gene lost 4 bases and the J gene lost 3 bases, with 19 bases spanning the gap. The germline CDR1 and CDR2 sequences are LGHDT and YNNKEL (reference sequence). The CDR3 here is CASSRGRQEGINQPQHF. The CDR3 bases are TGTGCCAGCAGCCGAGGACGACAGGAAGGAATCAATCAGCCCCAGCATTTT.

In its sample, this clonotype was seen a few times. In DNA form, the CDR3 reads TGTGCCAGCAGCCCCAGCGGGGGTAGCACTGAAGCTTTCTTT. The encoded protein is CASSPSGGSTEAFF. The genes are TRBV3-1 and TRBJ1-1; possibly TRBD1 for D (5 bases). The CDR3 has 14 amino acids. Germline V gives CDR1 LGHDT, CDR2 YNNKEL (reference sequence). V gave up 4 bases and J gave up 4 bases, with 13 bases separating them.

This clonotype appeared a few times. This sequence joins TRBV20-1 and TRBJ2-1; D ambiguous. Germline CDR1 DFQATT, CDR2 SNEGSKA (reference sequence). This CDR3 is built from 13 residues. Trimming took off 3 bases at V and 4 bases at J, with 10 bases between the two ends. The CDR3 nucleotides read TGCAGTGCTAGTCCGCCTGTGTACAATGAGCAGTTCTTC. This sequence encodes CSASPPVYNEQFF.

This clonotype was picked up a small number of times. The chain carries TRBV4-2 and TRBJ2-3; tentative D call: TRBD1 (6 bases). Germline V gene data show CDR1 as LGHNA and CDR2 as YNFKEQ. The CDR3 totals 14 residues. V was pared by 3 bases and J by 3 bases, with 10 bases between. The CDR3 region is CASSHDTGTDTQYF. The DNA of the CDR3 is TGTGCCAGCAGCCACGATACAGGGACAGATACGCAGTATTTT.

This rearrangement joins TRBV6-2 or TRBV6-3 to TRBJ2-5; D not resolved. The germline gives CDR1 MNHEY, CDR2 SVGEGT. Trimming pared 6 bases from V and 3 bases from J, leaving 14 bases between. The CDR3 spans 14 residues. In DNA form, the CDR3 reads TGTGCCAGCAGCGTGACCGGCAACAAAGAGACCCAGTACTTC. Translating gives CASSVTGNKETQYF.

This clonotype turned up a few times. The chain has TRBV5-1 and TRBJ2-7, with a possible D match to TRBD2 (6 bases). V shed 4 bases and J shed 1 base, with 9 bases lying between them. The CDR3 runs to 13 residues. The V gene's germline CDR1 is SGHRS and CDR2 YFSETQ. The CDR3 DNA is TGCGCCAGCAGCGGGACTCCTTCCTACGAGCAGTACTTC. It translates to CASSGTPSYEQYF. Variable domain in full (rest from reference TRBV5-1 and TRBJ2-7): KAGVTQTPRYLIKTRGQQVTLSCSPISGHRSVSWYQQTPGQGLQFLFEYFSETQRNKGNFPGRFSGRQFSNSRSEMNVSTLELGDSALYLCASSGTPSYEQYFGPGTRLTVT.

The table lists this clonotype with a few counts. J is TRBJ1-4 and V is TRBV6-5; no definite D call. CDR3 length: 16 amino acids. Germline CDR1 is MNHEY and CDR2 is SVGAGI. V was cut by 0 bases and J by 7 bases, with 15 bases left in between. Written as DNA, the CDR3 is TGTGCCAGCAGTTACTCGATCCGGAGGGCATCTGAAAAACTGTTTTTT. It yields the protein CASSYSIRRASEKLFF.

The sample holds a few counts of this clonotype. The CDR3 region is CASSLRAGFYEQYF. The DNA for the CDR3 is TGTGCCAGCAGTCTTCGAGCGGGGTTCTACGAGCAGTACTTC. The rearrangement links TRBV6-1 to TRBJ2-7; 7 nucleotides match TRBD2. The CDR3 is made up of 14 amino acids. Germline CDR1 and CDR2: MNHNS and SASEGT. After removal of 5 bases from V and 3 bases from J, the junction contained 7 bases not matched to a gene.

This clonotype was detected a few times. One end of the junction fails to match germline, which may point to a read error. The CDR3 sequence: CSAELSSGNTIYF. CDR3 DNA sequence: TGCAGCGCTGAATTAAGCTCTGGAAACACCATATATTTT. The V call is TRBV29-1, the J call TRBJ1-3; D uncertain. CDR1 and CDR2 (germline): SQVTM, ANQGSEA. This CDR3 contains 13 residues.

Ten or more counts support this clonotype. J is TRBJ2-7 and V is TRBV12-3 or TRBV12-4; D is perhaps TRBD1 or TRBD2 (6 bases each). V was pared by 2 bases and J by 0 bases, with 14 bases between. The CDR3 runs to 16 residues. The CDR3 bases are TGTGCCAGCAGTTTATCTTCCGGGGGCTACTCCTACGAGCAGTACTTC. Protein product: CASSLSSGGYSYEQYF.

V usage is TRBV4-1 and J usage is TRBJ2-1; 8 bases are a match to TRBD1. The CDR3 runs 15 residues. CDR1 MGHRA and CDR2 YSYEKL come from the germline V gene. V trimming: 3 bases; J trimming: 2 bases; junction bases outside the gene matches: 3. The CDR3 region has the DNA TGCGCCAGCAGCCAGGACAGGGTACCCTACAATGAGCAGTTCTTC. Residues: CASSQDRVPYNEQFF.

This clonotype was found a few times. The rearrangement joins TRBV6-1 to TRBJ1-4; 7 bases map to TRBD1. Germline V gene sequence: CDR1 MNHNS, CDR2 SASEGT. The CDR3 is made up of 13 amino acids. The V and J ends lost 6 bases and 7 bases, in that order; junction bases with no gene match: 5. This CDR3 reads CASRGTVGEKLFF. The CDR3 DNA is TGTGCCAGCAGGGGGACAGTTGGTGAAAAACTGTTTTTT.

This clonotype was counted between two and nine times. The chain's CDR3 is CASSLDGRGYGSPLHF. CDR3 coding DNA: TGCGCCAGCAGCTTGGACGGCAGGGGTTACGGTTCACCCCTCCACTTT. J is TRBJ1-6 and V is TRBV5-1, with D maybe TRBD1 (6 bases). Trimming pared 0 bases from V and 9 bases from J, leaving 16 bases between. Germline CDR1 and CDR2: SGHRS and YFSETQ. The CDR3 has 16 amino acids.

The chain employs TRBV2 and TRBJ2-2; a weak D match, TRBD1 (5 bases). V dropped 4 bases and J dropped 12 bases, with 12 bases sitting between them. CDR3 size: 12 residues. Germline V CDR1 and CDR2: SNHLY, FYNNEI. In DNA form, the CDR3 reads TGTGCCAGCAGTGGTATACAGGATCAGCTGTTTTTT. Its translation is CASSGIQDQLFF.

The chain joins TRBV5-1 to TRBJ2-5; no definite D call. Germline-derived CDR1 and CDR2 are SGHRS and YFSETQ. There are 15 residues in the CDR3. Trimming pared 0 bases from V and 6 bases from J, leaving 15 bases between. The CDR3 sequence is CASSLDPVSTKTQYF. The DNA for the CDR3 is TGCGCCAGCAGCTTGGATCCAGTTTCAACGAAGACCCAGTACTTC.

The V and J genes are TRBV19 and TRBJ2-1; 7 bases line up with TRBD1. This CDR3 has 16 residues. The germline V gene has CDR1 LNHDA and CDR2 SQIVND (reference sequence). The V gene end was trimmed by 7 bases and the J gene end by 3 bases; junction bases not matched to a gene: 12. This CDR3 is CASTTRGPSSYNEQFF. CDR3 nucleotide sequence: TGTGCCAGTACCACGAGGGGGCCTAGCAGCTACAATGAGCAGTTCTTC.

This clonotype was seen only a few times. The chain joins TRBV7-2 to TRBJ2-7; 13 bases agree with TRBD2. The CDR3 is 15 residues long. Germline V gives CDR1 SGHTA, CDR2 FQGNSA. Germline trimming cut 5 bases from V and 3 bases from J; bases unmatched to any gene: 4. CDR3 bases: TGTGCCAGCAGCATCGGGACTAGCGGGATCTACGAGCAGTACTTC. Amino acid sequence: CASSIGTSGIYEQYF.

The V call is TRBV6-5, the J call TRBJ2-7; 8 bases are a match to TRBD2. V was pared by 4 bases and J by 5 bases, with 13 bases of the junction left unmatched. In germline, CDR1 is MNHEY, CDR2 SVGAGI. CDR3 size: 16 residues. The CDR3 nucleotides read TGTGCCAGCAGTTCTCTAGAAAGCGGGAGTCGGAACGAGCAGTACTTC. It encodes CASSSLESGSRNEQYF.

The rearrangement links TRBV5-5 to TRBJ1-5; D unresolved. V gave up 1 base and J gave up 3 bases, with 8 bases separating them. The CDR3 is 14 amino acids. Per the germline V gene, CDR1 is SGHKS and CDR2 is YYEKEE (reference sequence). The CDR3 loop reads CASSLKQNNQPQHF. The CDR3 nucleotides read TGTGCCAGCAGCTTGAAACAGAACAATCAGCCCCAGCATTTT.